This TCR beta chain was identified in a study of T cells in Graves' hyperthyroidism and ophthalmopathy. TCR beta CDR3 region amplification was performed from RNA transcripts. The study used the HTBI primer set for a first-round RT-PCR of the TCR CDR3. TCRdb independently ran MiXCR on the multiplex PCR reads; one entry per CDR3 protein. The data show roughly 500,000 distinct CDR3 sequences, with 16% seen just once and approximately 32% held by the top ten. The CDR3 runs to 13 residues. Germline CDR1 reads KGHSH; CDR2 reads LQKENI. The ends were cut back, 2 bases at V and 8 bases at J, with 12 bases in the middle.

The TCR originated in a woman in her 30s with Graves' ophthalmopathy. This chain uses TRBV18 with TRBJ1-2; the D gene is possibly TRBD1 (5 bases). The sequenced sample consisted of blood. CDR3 amino acids: CASSPIGERGYTF. DNA of the CDR3: TGTGCCAGCTCACCAATAGGGGAACGGGGCTACACCTTC.